This section outlines one TCR beta chain sequence together with its context. The data originate from a study of tumour-infiltrating T cells in Burkitt lymphoma. Study background: Overall and progression-free survival were predicted by productive clonality.

Method: immunoSEQ multiplex PCR; TCRdb's copy keeps in-frame clones and lacks some. The table records about 15,000 clones, roughly 80% of them present only once. The sample consisted of tumor tissue. The origin of this receptor is a human donor with diffuse large B-cell lymphoma.

CDR3 in amino acids: CASSYRMSGRRETQYF. The DNA for the CDR3 is TGTGCCAGCAGTTACCGAATGAGCGGGAGGAGGGAGACCCAGTACTTC. The chain couples TRBV6-5 to TRBJ2-5; TRBD2 matches at 9 bases. The CDR3 length is 16 residues. Germline CDR1 MNHEY, CDR2 SVGAGI. Trimming took 2 bases from V and 5 from J; bases not matched to a gene: 9.